One sample yielded the 22 T cell receptor beta chains listed below, sequenced in a study of blood T cell repertoires in COVID-19. Clones were sequenced by immunoSEQ multiplex PCR, and TCRdb holds only the in-frame ones, with some missing. The sample includes about 180,000 clones, around 73% of them seen just once. Sequenced input: PBMCs or T cells enriched from blood (not recorded which). The source is a woman between 45 and 60 years old who had recovered from COVID-19.

This sequence joins TRBV9 and TRBJ2-5; 9 bases agree with TRBD2. The CDR3 loop spans 16 amino acids. Germline loops: CDR1 SGDLS, CDR2 YYNGEE. The V segment lost 1 base and the J segment 2 bases; nucleotides outside the gene matches: 6. The CDR3 loop is CASSVTGSGRQETQYF. CDR3 nucleotides: TGTGCCAGCAGCGTAACGGGAAGCGGGAGGCAAGAGACCCAGTACTTC. The variable domain in full, completed from reference TRBV9 and TRBJ2-5, reads DSGVTQTPKHLITATGQRVTLRCSPRSGDLSVYWYQQSLDQGLQFLIQYYNGEERAKGNILERFSAQQFPDLHSELNLSSLELGDSALYFCASSVTGSGRQETQYFGPGTRLLVL.

Here the CDR3 reads CASSRGPAEGYGYTF. The CDR3 nucleotides are TGTGCCAGCTCACGAGGTCCCGCAGAAGGCTATGGCTACACCTTC. The V gene is TRBV18, the J gene TRBJ1-2; unclear D gene. This CDR3 is 15 amino acids long. The V end was cut by 4 bases, the J end by 4 bases, with 16 bases between. The germline V gene encodes CDR1 KGHSH and CDR2 LQKENI. Filled out from reference TRBV18 and TRBJ1-2, the complete variable domain reads NAGVMQNPRHLVRRRGQEARLRCSPMKGHSHVYWYRQLPEEGLKFMVYLQKENIIDESGMPKERFSAEFPKEGPSILRIQQVVRGDSAAYFCASSRGPAEGYGYTFGSGTRLTVV.

The chain couples TRBV2 to TRBJ2-3; D unclear. CDR1 SNHLY and CDR2 FYNNEI come from the germline V gene. The CDR3 spans 13 residues. Deletions cut 7 bases from V and 2 bases from J, with 10 bases between. The chain's CDR3 is CASKALYTDTQYF. Here the CDR3 DNA reads TGTGCCAGCAAGGCACTATACACAGATACGCAGTATTTT.

CDR3 protein: CASSLPGPTQYF. CDR3 DNA sequence: TGTGCCAGCAGTTTACCCGGTCCGACCCAGTACTTC. V gene TRBV12-3 or TRBV12-4 combines with J gene TRBJ2-5; D uncertain. V was clipped by 2 bases and J by 7 bases, with 8 bases between them. This CDR3 comprises 12 residues.

The chain uses TRBV9 and TRBJ2-5; unclear D gene. The CDR3 spans 14 residues. Germline CDR1 and CDR2: SGDLS and YYNGEE. Between the trimmed V and J ends, which lost 0 bases and 1 base, there was a span of 7 bases. The CDR3 region has the DNA TGTGCCAGCAGCGTAGACGCGCGCCAAGAGACCCAGTACTTC. This gives the protein CASSVDARQETQYF. The complete variable domain, with remaining parts taken from reference TRBV9 and TRBJ2-5, reads DSGVTQTPKHLITATGQRVTLRCSPRSGDLSVYWYQQSLDQGLQFLIQYYNGEERAKGNILERFSAQQFPDLHSELNLSSLELGDSALYFCASSVDARQETQYFGPGTRLLVL.

The rearrangement uses TRBV6-5 and TRBJ2-7; 7 bases match TRBD2. The CDR3 runs 15 residues. V shed 7 bases and J 3 bases; nucleotides not matched to a gene: 12. Germline assignment: CDR1 MNHEY and CDR2 SVGAGI. The DNA of the CDR3 is TGTGCCAGCAACGTGCTGGGCGGGAGAAACTACGAGCAGTACTTC. Protein product: CASNVLGGRNYEQYF.

The chain carries TRBV5-4 and TRBJ1-2; TRBD1 agrees at 9 bases. The CDR3 is made up of 14 amino acids. In germline, CDR1 is SGHNT, CDR2 YYREEE (reference sequence). Germline trimming cut 4 bases from V and 8 bases from J; bases unmatched to any gene: 9. CDR3: CASSRPGTGQGYTF. Here the CDR3 DNA reads TGTGCCAGCAGCCGACCCGGGACAGGGCAAGGCTACACCTTC. Full variable domain (remainder filled in from reference TRBV5-4 and TRBJ1-2): ETGVTQSPTHLIKTRGQQVTLRCSSQSGHNTVSWYQQALGQGPQFIFQYYREEENGRGNFPPRFSGLQFPNYSSELNVNALELDDSALYLCASSRPGTGQGYTFGSGTRLTVV.

V is TRBV2 and J is TRBJ2-7; 7 nucleotides match TRBD1. Germline lookup yields CDR1 SNHLY and CDR2 FYNNEI. J gave up 6 bases and V 5 bases, and 7 bases lay outside the gene matches. There are 13 residues in the CDR3. The CDR3 DNA reads as TGTGCCAGCAGTACGGGACAGTTACTCGAGCAGTACTTC. It is translated as CASSTGQLLEQYF.

This sequence joins TRBV5-6 and TRBJ2-3; D possibly corresponds to TRBD2 (6 bases). CDR1 and CDR2 from the germline V gene are SGHDT and YYEEEE. V lost 4 bases, J lost 6 bases, and 15 bases lay in between. CDR3 length: 14 amino acids. CDR3 nucleotide sequence: TGTGCCAGCAGCAATAGCGGTGGAGGGGATACGCAGTATTTT. It codes for CASSNSGGGDTQYF.

The V gene is TRBV5-1, the J gene TRBJ2-1, with TRBD2 identical over 14 bases. Germline CDR1 is SGHRS and CDR2 is YFSETQ. After removal of 4 bases from V and 4 bases from J, the junction contained 7 bases not matched to a gene. This CDR3 is built from 17 residues. This chain's CDR3 is CASSLVGLAGGYNEQFF. The CDR3 nucleotides read TGCGCCAGCAGCCTAGTCGGACTAGCGGGAGGTTACAATGAGCAGTTCTTC.

The chain is built from TRBV6-2 or TRBV6-3 and TRBJ2-7; 9 bases match TRBD2. The CDR3 runs 15 residues. Germline V gene sequence: CDR1 MNHEY, CDR2 SVGEGT. Trimming took 5 bases from V and 3 from J; bases not matched to a gene: 8. Here the CDR3 reads CASSDMLAGYYEQYF. As DNA, the CDR3 is TGTGCCAGCAGTGATATGCTAGCGGGATACTACGAGCAGTACTTC.

The chain couples TRBV5-4 to TRBJ1-2; 9 bases are shared with TRBD1. Germline V gene data show CDR1 as SGHNT and CDR2 as YYREEE (reference sequence). The CDR3 is 16 residues long. The V and J ends lost 4 bases and 7 bases, in that order; junction bases with no gene match: 14. CDR3 amino acids: CASSRGLSQGAVGYTF. CDR3 DNA: TGTGCCAGCAGCCGGGGATTATCACAGGGGGCGGTTGGCTACACCTTC.

This chain joins TRBV2 and TRBJ1-6; maybe TRBD1 (6 bases). Trimming shortened V by 3 bases and J by 7 bases, and 13 bases separated the two germline ends. CDR1 is SNHLY, CDR2 FYNNEI, per germline. This CDR3 spans 15 amino acids. The CDR3 sequence: CASSDAARGNSPLHF. CDR3 sequence (DNA): TGTGCCAGCAGTGACGCGGCCAGGGGAAATTCACCCCTCCACTTT.

The chain links TRBV29-1 to TRBJ2-6, with D possibly matching TRBD2 (6 bases). The V gene's germline CDR1 is SQVTM and CDR2 ANQGSEA. The V and J ends lost 4 bases and 4 bases respectively, with 14 bases between them. CDR3 size: 15 residues. The CDR3 is CSVAGGGGGANVLTF. The CDR3 nucleotides read TGCAGCGTTGCCGGGGGTGGCGGCGGGGCCAACGTCCTGACTTTC. Full variable domain (missing parts from reference TRBV29-1 and TRBJ2-6): SAVISQKPSRDICQRGTSLTIQCQVDSQVTMMFWYRQQPGQSLTLIATANQGSEATYESGFVIDKFPISRPNLTFSTLTVSNMSPEDSSIYLCSVAGGGGGANVLTFGAGSRLTVL.

CDR3 coding DNA: TGCGCCAGCAGCTTGAGATCTAGCGGGAGAACAGATACGCAGTATTTT. Translation gives CASSLRSSGRTDTQYF. The chain is built from TRBV5-1 and TRBJ2-3, with TRBD2 matching over 10 bases. Trimming took 1 base from V and 3 from J; bases not matched to a gene: 5. CDR1 is SGHRS and CDR2 is YFSETQ in the germline V gene. The CDR3 sequence is 16 residues long.

J is TRBJ2-7 and V is TRBV6-5; tentatively, D is TRBD1 (5 bases). The germline V gene encodes CDR1 MNHEY and CDR2 SVGAGI. This CDR3 contains 13 residues. The V and J ends lost 6 bases and 3 bases respectively, with 12 bases between them. CDR3 nucleotides: TGTGCCAGCAGCGGGTTCCAGGGCTACGAGCAGTACTTC. This encodes CASSGFQGYEQYF.

This chain links TRBV3-1 (or the pseudogene TRBV3-2) with TRBJ2-3; tentatively, D is TRBD1 (7 bases). V gave up 5 bases and J gave up 0 bases, with 21 bases separating them. The CDR3 totals 18 residues. Looked up from germline, CDR1 is LGHDT and CDR2 is YNNKEL (reference sequence). The CDR3 protein is CASSEKEARGTSTDTQYF. DNA for the CDR3: TGTGCCAGCAGCGAAAAGGAGGCCAGGGGGACTAGCACAGATACGCAGTATTTT.

This chain uses TRBV7-9 with TRBJ2-1, with 10 bases matching TRBD2. The CDR3 runs to 17 residues. Germline V gives CDR1 SEHNR, CDR2 FQNEAQ (reference sequence). The J segment lost 5 bases and the V segment lost 6 bases, leaving 13 bases of the junction unmatched. CDR3 nucleotides: TGTGCCAGCAGACGAACACCCGGACTAGCGGAGAACAATGAGCAGTTCTTC. Translated: CASRRTPGLAENNEQFF. Variable domain in full (rest from reference TRBV7-9 and TRBJ2-1): DTGVSQNPRHKITKRGQNVTFRCDPISEHNRLYWYRQTLGQGPEFLTYFQNEAQLEKSRLLSDRFSAERPKGSFSTLEIQRTEQGDSAMYLCASRRTPGLAENNEQFFGPGTRLTVL.

This clone was found a few times. The chain uses TRBV27 and TRBJ1-2; 7 bases are a match to TRBD1. Germline trimming cut 6 bases from V and 8 bases from J; bases unmatched to any gene: 9. Looked up from germline, CDR1 is MNHEY and CDR2 is SMNVEV (reference sequence). This CDR3 is 13 amino acids long. The CDR3: CASSPGQELGYTF. CDR3 nucleotide sequence: TGTGCCAGCAGCCCAGGACAGGAGCTCGGCTACACCTTC.

V is TRBV28 and J is TRBJ1-1, with 7 nucleotides matching TRBD1. V was clipped by 7 bases and J by 0 bases; unmatched bases: 11. The CDR3 is 16 amino acids. Germline lookup yields CDR1 MDHEN and CDR2 SYDVKM. In nucleotides, the CDR3 is TGTGCCAGCACCCCTTCGACAGGGACCATGAACACTGAAGCTTTCTTT. Translation: CASTPSTGTMNTEAFF.

This chain links TRBV5-6 with TRBJ2-5; 8 bases map to TRBD1. The ends lost 1 base at V and 4 bases at J; junction bases unmatched: 6. The CDR3 totals 15 residues. Per germline, CDR1 SGHDT and CDR2 YYEEEE. The CDR3 sequence: CASSLLQGAGETQYF. CDR3 sequence (DNA): TGTGCCAGCAGCTTGTTGCAGGGGGCGGGAGAGACCCAGTACTTC. Based on the CDR3 plus reference TRBV5-6 and TRBJ2-5, the full variable domain is DAGVTQSPTHLIKTRGQQVTLRCSPKSGHDTVSWYQQALGQGPQFIFQYYEEEERQRGNFPDRFSGHQFPNYSSELNVNALLLGDSALYLCASSLLQGAGETQYFGPGTRLLVL.

This chain joins TRBV5-1 and TRBJ1-5; D not certain. Between the trimmed V and J ends, which lost 2 bases and 5 bases, there was a span of 8 bases. The CDR3 is 13 residues long. Germline CDR1 and CDR2: SGHRS and YFSETQ. The CDR3 sequence is CASSLDQDQPQHF. CDR3 bases: TGCGCCAGCAGCTTAGACCAGGATCAGCCCCAGCATTTT.